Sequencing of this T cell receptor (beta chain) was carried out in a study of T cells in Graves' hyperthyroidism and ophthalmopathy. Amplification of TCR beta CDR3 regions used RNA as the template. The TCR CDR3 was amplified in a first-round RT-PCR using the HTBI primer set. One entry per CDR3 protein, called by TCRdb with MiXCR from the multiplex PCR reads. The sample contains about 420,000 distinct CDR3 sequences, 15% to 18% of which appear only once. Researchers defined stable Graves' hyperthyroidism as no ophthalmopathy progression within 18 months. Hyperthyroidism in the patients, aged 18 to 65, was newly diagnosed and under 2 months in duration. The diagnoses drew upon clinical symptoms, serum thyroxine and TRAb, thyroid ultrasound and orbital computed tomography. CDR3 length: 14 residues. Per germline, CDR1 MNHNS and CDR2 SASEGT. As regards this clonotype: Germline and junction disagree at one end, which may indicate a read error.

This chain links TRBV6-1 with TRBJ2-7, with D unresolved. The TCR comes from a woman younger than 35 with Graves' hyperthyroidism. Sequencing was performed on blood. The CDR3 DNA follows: TGTGCCAGCAGTCCCCCCGGCCCGTCCTGCGAGCAGTACTTC. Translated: CASSPPGPSCEQYF.